A single sample is the source of the 19 T cell receptor beta chains below, sequenced in a study of metastatic and nonmetastatic thyroid tumors. TCRdb re-analyzed the PCR reads through MiXCR. This sample yields approximately 70,000 clones, of which roughly 18% are seen a single time; 10% to 15% belongs to the top ten. The entire patient cohort was treatment-naive prior to thyroid surgery. The sequenced material came from blood. The source of these receptors is a female donor with papillary thyroid cancer or a benign thyroid nodule (not recorded which). Some clones in this sample may be carry-over from other donors' samples.

This clone was picked up many times. The CDR3: CASSVNVGTSEYEQYF. The CDR3 region has the DNA TGTGCCAGCAGCGTTAACGTTGGGACTAGCGAGTACGAGCAGTACTTC. The J gene is TRBJ2-7, the V gene TRBV7-2, with 10 bases fitting TRBD2. Trimming took 5 bases from V and 4 from J; bases not matched to a gene: 11. CDR1 is SGHTA, CDR2 FQGNSA, per germline. This CDR3 is 16 amino acids long.

This clone appeared many times. The V gene is TRBV5-1, the J gene TRBJ1-1; D gene ambiguous. Trimming removed 4 bases at V and 0 bases at J, with 7 bases between. This CDR3 is built from 13 residues. Germline values: CDR1 SGHRS, CDR2 YFSETQ. In DNA, the CDR3 is TGCGCCAGCAGCGACACGATGAACACTGAAGCTTTCTTT. It translates to CASSDTMNTEAFF.

About this clone: This may come from a read error, since a much larger clone is one base off. The sample carries other DNA sequences with the same CDR3. The chain uses TRBV20-1 and TRBJ2-3; 8 nucleotides match TRBD2. The CDR3 is made up of 14 amino acids. Germline V gene data show CDR1 as DFQATT and CDR2 as SNEGSKA (reference sequence). Unmatched junction bases numbered 5, after V lost 3 bases and J lost 3 bases. In DNA, the CDR3 is TGCAGTGCTAGTTCACGGGAGGGAACAGATACGCAGTATTTT. It encodes CSASSREGTDTQYF.

This clone has ten or more counts. The chain joins TRBV27 to TRBJ2-7; possible D gene TRBD1, 6 bases. The V gene's germline CDR1 is MNHEY and CDR2 SMNVEV (reference sequence). The germline V and J ends were trimmed by 5 bases and 2 bases, with 13 bases remaining between them. This CDR3 contains 14 residues. The CDR3 nucleotides read TGTGCCAGCAGTCCCCAGGGGACCGCCTACGAGCAGTACTTC. Residues: CASSPQGTAYEQYF.

This clone was detected many times. This chain links TRBV15 with TRBJ2-1; D unclear. Germline V gives CDR1 LNHNV, CDR2 YYDKDF (reference sequence). The ends were cut back, 1 base at V and 4 bases at J, with 5 bases in the middle. The CDR3 has 13 residues. The CDR3 DNA reads as TGTGCCACCAGCAGAGCCGATTACAATGAGCAGTTCTTC. This translates into CATSRADYNEQFF.

At least ten counts were recorded for this clone. The chain employs TRBV18 and TRBJ1-1, with D uncertain. This CDR3 contains 14 residues. The V end lost 1 base, the J end lost 0 bases, and 6 bases lay between the germline ends. Germline V gene lookup returns CDR1 KGHSH and CDR2 LQKENI. The CDR3 DNA reads as TGTGCCAGCTCACCACGGCAGATGAACACTGAAGCTTTCTTT. It yields the protein CASSPRQMNTEAFF.

This clone was seen many times. The V and J genes are TRBV28 and TRBJ1-1; D is ambiguous. Trimming removed 4 bases from V and 4 bases from J, with 13 bases in between. The CDR3 runs to 14 residues. Germline V gene data show CDR1 as MDHEN and CDR2 as SYDVKM. CDR3 sequence reads: CASSSEVRVTEAFF. The CDR3 DNA follows: TGTGCCAGCAGTTCGGAGGTAAGGGTCACTGAAGCTTTCTTT.

V is TRBV19 and J is TRBJ1-1, with 9 positions matching TRBD1. The length of the CDR3 is 15 residues. V was pared by 6 bases and J by 5 bases, with 10 bases of the junction left unmatched. Germline CDR1 LNHDA, CDR2 SQIVND (reference sequence). CDR3 coding DNA: TGTGCCAGTAGAGATAGGACAGGGGCTACGACTGAAGCTTTCTTT. It translates to CASRDRTGATTEAFF.

The sample holds many counts of this clone. V and J are TRBV5-1 and TRBJ2-7; 13 bases match TRBD2. The CDR3 is made up of 15 amino acids. The V and J ends lost 4 bases and 3 bases, in that order; junction bases with no gene match: 4. Germline assignment: CDR1 SGHRS and CDR2 YFSETQ. This CDR3 reads CASSPGTSGIYEQYF. The DNA for the CDR3 is TGCGCCAGCAGCCCGGGGACTAGCGGGATCTACGAGCAGTACTTC.

This clone was found many times. The chain recombines TRBV7-2 with TRBJ2-1, with D perhaps TRBD1 (5 bases). Germline CDR1 and CDR2: SGHTA and FQGNSA. CDR3 size: 17 residues. V was clipped by 5 bases and J by 1 base, with 18 bases between them. The CDR3 here is CASSLRQFFQSYNEQFF. CDR3 nucleotides: TGTGCCAGCAGCCTACGACAGTTTTTTCAGTCCTACAATGAGCAGTTCTTC.

This clone was detected many times. At one boundary the junction diverges from the germline segment, which might be a read error. The sample holds other DNA sequences that translate to the same CDR3. This chain's CDR3 is CASSKTGGLEAAGELFF. Here the CDR3 DNA reads TGTGCCAGCAGTAAAACGGGTGGCCTAGAAGCCGCCGGGGAGCTGTTCTTT. V gene TRBV2 combines with J gene TRBJ2-2; tentatively, D is TRBD2 (5 bases). This CDR3 region has 17 residues. CDR1 and CDR2 from the germline V gene are SNHLY and FYNNEI. Looking up the rest from reference TRBV2 and TRBJ2-2 gives the full variable domain: EPEVTQTPSHQVTQMGQEVILRCVPISNHLYFYWYRQILGQKVEFLVSFYNNEISEKSEIFDDQFSVERPDGSNFTLKIRSTKLEDSAMYFCASSKTGGLEAAGELFFGEGSRLTVL.

In DNA form, the CDR3 reads TGTGCCTGGAGGCCGAGACAAGTTAATGAAAAACTGTTTTTT. Translation: CAWRPRQVNEKLFF. V gene TRBV30 combines with J gene TRBJ1-4; D gene unclear. The germline V and J ends were trimmed by 3 bases and 4 bases, with 12 bases remaining between them. Germline V CDR1 and CDR2: GTSNPN, SVGIG (reference sequence). The CDR3 runs 14 residues.

This clone was observed many times. CDR3 sequence: CASSPGAENYGYTF. Written as DNA, the CDR3 is TGTGCCAGCTCACCAGGGGCAGAAAACTATGGCTACACCTTC. The chain recombines TRBV18 with TRBJ1-2, with a tentative D call TRBD1 (5 bases). This CDR3 contains 14 residues. Germline-derived CDR1 and CDR2 are KGHSH and LQKENI. Deletions cut 2 bases from V and 2 bases from J, with 9 bases between.

Many counts were recorded for this clone. The chain employs TRBV5-1 and TRBJ1-1; D gene ambiguous. This CDR3 comprises 13 residues. The germline V gene encodes CDR1 SGHRS and CDR2 YFSETQ. Trimming removed 2 bases from V and 5 bases from J, with 10 bases in between. CDR3 sequence reads: CASSFAGGTEAFF. CDR3 in DNA: TGCGCCAGCAGCTTTGCGGGAGGAACTGAAGCTTTCTTT.

This clone was counted many times. This CDR3 is also generated by other DNA sequences in the sample. The CDR3 nucleotides are TGTGCCAGCACGGGTAGCGGGATTTGGGAGACCCAGTACTTC. Its translation is CASTGSGIWETQYF. The V gene is TRBV6-1, the J gene TRBJ2-5, with 8 bases identical to TRBD2. The germline CDR1 and CDR2 sequences are MNHNS and SASEGT. The CDR3 runs to 14 residues. V was pared by 7 bases and J by 5 bases, with 9 bases of the junction left unmatched.

This clone was seen repeatedly, ten times or more. The rearrangement uses TRBV12-3 or TRBV12-4 and TRBJ2-7; D might be TRBD1 or TRBD2, each matching 6 bases. The CDR3 is 15 amino acids. Trimming took 2 bases from V and 12 from J, leaving 23 bases between them. CDR3 amino acids: CASSLRGNSGEIRYF. In DNA, the CDR3 is TGTGCCAGCAGTTTAAGGGGGAATAGCGGCGAGATTCGGTACTTC.

This clone was picked up a small number of times. This chain joins TRBV6-2 or TRBV6-3 and TRBJ1-5, with a tentative D call TRBD1 (5 bases). V lost 3 bases to trimming and J lost 7 bases, with 13 bases between them. The CDR3 runs to 14 residues. Germline loops: CDR1 MNHEY, CDR2 SVGEGT. The CDR3: CASSYLIGAQPQHF. The CDR3 DNA is TGTGCCAGCAGTTATCTCATTGGGGCACAGCCCCAGCATTTT.

This clone turned up a few times. The genes are TRBV27 and TRBJ1-1; no reliable D call. The germline V and J ends were trimmed by 2 bases and 2 bases, with 12 bases remaining between them. Germline V gene data show CDR1 as MNHEY and CDR2 as SMNVEV (reference sequence). This CDR3 contains 15 residues. The CDR3 sequence is CASSLPSGCNTEAFF. Written as DNA, the CDR3 is TGTGCCAGCAGTTTACCGTCGGGGTGCAACACTGAAGCTTTCTTT.

This clone was recorded many times. The chain employs TRBV27 and TRBJ2-7; 7 bases are a match to TRBD1. Germline lookup yields CDR1 MNHEY and CDR2 SMNVEV (reference sequence). CDR3 length equals 15 residues. The V and J ends lost 6 bases and 5 bases, in that order; junction bases with no gene match: 13. In DNA, the CDR3 is TGTGCCAGCAGCCGGGATTTGACAGGGTCTGACGAGCAGTACTTC. Its translation is CASSRDLTGSDEQYF.